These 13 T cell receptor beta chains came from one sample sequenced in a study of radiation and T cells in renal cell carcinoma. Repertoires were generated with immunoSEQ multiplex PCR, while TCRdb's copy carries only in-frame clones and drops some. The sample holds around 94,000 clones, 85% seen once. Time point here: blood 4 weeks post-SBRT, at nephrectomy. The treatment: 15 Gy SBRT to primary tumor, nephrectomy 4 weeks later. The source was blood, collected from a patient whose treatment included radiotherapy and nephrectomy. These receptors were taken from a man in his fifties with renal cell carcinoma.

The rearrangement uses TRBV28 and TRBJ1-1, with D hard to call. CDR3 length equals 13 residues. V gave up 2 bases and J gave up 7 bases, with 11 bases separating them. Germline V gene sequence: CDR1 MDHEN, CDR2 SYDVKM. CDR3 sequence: CASSLITIGEAFF. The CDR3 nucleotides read TGTGCCAGCAGTTTAATTACAATAGGTGAAGCTTTCTTT.

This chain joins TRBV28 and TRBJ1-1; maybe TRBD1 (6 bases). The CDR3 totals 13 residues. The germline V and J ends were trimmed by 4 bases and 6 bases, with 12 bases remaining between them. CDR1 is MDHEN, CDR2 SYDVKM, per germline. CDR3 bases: TGTGCCAGCAGTTCCTGGACAGACCCTGAAGCTTTCTTT. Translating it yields CASSSWTDPEAFF.

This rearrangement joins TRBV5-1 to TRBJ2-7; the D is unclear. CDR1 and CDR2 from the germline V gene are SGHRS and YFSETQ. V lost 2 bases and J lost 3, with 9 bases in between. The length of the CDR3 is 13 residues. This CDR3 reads CASSFTQSYEQYF. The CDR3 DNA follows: TGCGCCAGCAGCTTTACACAGAGCTACGAGCAGTACTTC.

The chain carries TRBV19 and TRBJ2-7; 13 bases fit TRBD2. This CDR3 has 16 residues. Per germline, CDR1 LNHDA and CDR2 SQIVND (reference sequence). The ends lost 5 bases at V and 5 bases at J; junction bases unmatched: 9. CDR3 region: CASSSPGLAGFNEQYF. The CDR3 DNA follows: TGTGCCAGTAGTTCTCCGGGACTAGCGGGATTTAACGAGCAGTACTTC.

CDR3 residues: CSARDLDEQFF. In DNA, the CDR3 is TGCAGTGCTAGAGATCTCGATGAGCAGTTCTTC. The V gene is TRBV20-1, the J gene TRBJ2-1; unclear D gene. The CDR3 is made up of 11 amino acids. Trimming took off 0 bases at V and 8 bases at J, with 5 bases between the two ends. Per germline, CDR1 DFQATT and CDR2 SNEGSKA (reference sequence).

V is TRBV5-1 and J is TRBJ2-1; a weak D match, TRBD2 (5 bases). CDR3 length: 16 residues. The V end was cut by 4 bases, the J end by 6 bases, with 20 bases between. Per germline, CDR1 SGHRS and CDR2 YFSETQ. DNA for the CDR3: TGCGCCAGCAGCCCAACTACTAGTGGTGGGGTCAATGAGCAGTTCTTC. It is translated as CASSPTTSGGVNEQFF.

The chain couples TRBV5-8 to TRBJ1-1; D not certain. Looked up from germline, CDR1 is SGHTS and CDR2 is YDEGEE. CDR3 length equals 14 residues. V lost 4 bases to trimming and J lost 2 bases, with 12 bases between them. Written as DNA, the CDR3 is TGTGCCAGCAGCAACGGGCAGCCTAACACTGAAGCTTTCTTT. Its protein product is CASSNGQPNTEAFF.

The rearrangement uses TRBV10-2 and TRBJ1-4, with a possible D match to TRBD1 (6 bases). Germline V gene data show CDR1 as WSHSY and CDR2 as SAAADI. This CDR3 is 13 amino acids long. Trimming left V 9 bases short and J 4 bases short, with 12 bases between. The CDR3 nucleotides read TGCGCCAGTCAGGACAGCATTAATGAAAAACTGTTTTTT. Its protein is CASQDSINEKLFF.

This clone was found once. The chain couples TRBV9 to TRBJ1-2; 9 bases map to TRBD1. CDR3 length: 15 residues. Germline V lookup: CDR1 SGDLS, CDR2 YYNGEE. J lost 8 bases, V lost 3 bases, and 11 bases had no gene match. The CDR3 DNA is TGTGCCAGCAGCGCATTGGGACAGGGAGGGGAAGGCTACACCTTC. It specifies CASSALGQGGEGYTF. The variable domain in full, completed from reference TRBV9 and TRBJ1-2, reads DSGVTQTPKHLITATGQRVTLRCSPRSGDLSVYWYQQSLDQGLQFLIQYYNGEERAKGNILERFSAQQFPDLHSELNLSSLELGDSALYFCASSALGQGGEGYTFGSGTRLTVV.

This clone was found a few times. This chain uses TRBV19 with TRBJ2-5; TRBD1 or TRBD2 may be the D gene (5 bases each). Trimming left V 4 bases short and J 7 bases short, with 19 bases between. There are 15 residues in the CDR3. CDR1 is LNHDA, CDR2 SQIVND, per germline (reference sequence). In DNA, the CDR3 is TGTGCCAGTAGTACCTCTATTGGGGGTCCGGGGACCCAGTACTTC. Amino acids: CASSTSIGGPGTQYF.

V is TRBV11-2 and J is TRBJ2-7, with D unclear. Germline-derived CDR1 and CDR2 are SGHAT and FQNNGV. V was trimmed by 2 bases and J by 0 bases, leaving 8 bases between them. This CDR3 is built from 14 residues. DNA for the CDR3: TGTGCCAGCAGCTTACGGCTAGACTCCTACGAGCAGTACTTC. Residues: CASSLRLDSYEQYF.

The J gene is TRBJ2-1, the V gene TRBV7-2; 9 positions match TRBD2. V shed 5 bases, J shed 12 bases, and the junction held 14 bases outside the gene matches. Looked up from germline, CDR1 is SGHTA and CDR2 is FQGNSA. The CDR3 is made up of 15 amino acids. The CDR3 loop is CASSTDRGRVLGQFF. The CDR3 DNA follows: TGTGCCAGCAGCACGGACCGCGGGAGGGTCTTGGGGCAGTTCTTC.

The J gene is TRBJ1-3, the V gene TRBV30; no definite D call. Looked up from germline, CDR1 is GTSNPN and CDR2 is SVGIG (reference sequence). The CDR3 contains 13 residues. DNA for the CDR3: TGTGCTACTAGTCGCGCAGCTGTGGATACCATATATTTT. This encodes CATSRAAVDTIYF.